Included here is one TCR beta chain sequence, with context. This record belongs to a study of long-term antiretroviral therapy in people with HIV. Among participants with HIV, every one received treatment in the United States. Germline CDR1 reads MNHEY; CDR2 reads SVGAGI. With 6 bases clipped from V and 7 bases from J, the junction kept 5 bases outside the gene matches. The CDR3 spans 13 residues. Researchers report immunoSEQ v3.0 was run at survey level. TCRdb's copy holds only in-frame clones and misses some; the assay was immunoSEQ multiplex PCR. There are just over 20,000 clones in the sample; around 80% occur only once, and roughly 10% lies in the top ten.

The material sequenced was unsorted PBMCs, taken 4.1 years after starting antiretroviral therapy. The sequence derives from a woman between 40 and 50 years old with HIV. The chain joins TRBV6-5 to TRBJ1-2, with TRBD1 matching over 10 bases. The CDR3 reads CASSDRGLLGYTF. The CDR3 DNA follows: TGTGCCAGCAGCGACAGGGGGCTTCTTGGCTACACCTTC.